This entry describes one T cell receptor (beta chain). What this receptor recognizes is not known. Qualities for individual bases were not recorded, and no much larger clone is one base off. A FACSAria II was used to sort memory CD4+ T cells, defined as single viable CD3+CD4+CD8-CD45RO+ cells. CMV serostatus was determined using a Roche Elecsys assay that detects serum IgG against CMV pp150, pp28, p38 and p52. Once the samples were thawed, total CD4+ T cells were enriched through positive selection using CD4 magnetic microbeads. Samples originated from another study that specifically interrogated the CD4+ T cell memory repertoire. Peripheral blood mononuclear cells were isolated and cryopreserved following standard operating procedures; serum was stored at -80 °C. Staining used CD3-PerCP (BW264/56), CD4-APC (RPA-T4), CD45RO-PE (UCHT1) and CD8-Pacific Orange (3B5) antibodies, with Sytox blue excluding non-viable cells.

This sample is part of a study of memory CD4+ T cells and cytomegalovirus serostatus (dated by TCRdb to the late 2010s). Describing the broader study: The roughly 33 healthy Belgian adults in the cohort included 9 who were CMV seropositive and 24 who were CMV seronegative. To replicate a published TCR-based CMV serostatus classifier, the researchers sequenced the CD4+ memory TCRbeta repertoires of a Belgian cohort whose cytomegalovirus serostatus was known.

General findings and caveats noted by the study authors: Of around 160 previously reported CMV-associated TCRbeta sequences, approximately 70 appeared in the CD4+ memory repertoires, each in one to five individuals. For predicting CMV serostatus, the median bootstrapped AUC was 0.95 using the original framework and approximately 0.91 using a US-trained random forest. The original-framework classifier achieved a median bootstrapped AUC of almost 0.97 with a 95% CI of 0.76-1.00 on the Belgian cohort. The results were interpreted as suggesting that the CMV-associated TCR signature is largely present in the CD4+ memory repertoire. Only CD4+CD45RO+ memory cells were sequenced, in contrast to the original study, which included naive and memory CD4+ and CD8+ populations.

Genomic DNA was extracted from sorted cells with the Quick-DNA Microprep Kit. TCRbeta DNA was amplified with the immunoSEQ hsTCRbeta kit following the manufacturer's protocol. An Illumina MiSeq instrument was used to sequence the TCRbeta libraries. Processing in the source paper ran as follows. After out-of-frame sequences were removed, 2,204,828 distinct TCRbeta sequences remained, averaging around 61,000 per individual. Each individual was scored by the count of fewer than 200 previously reported CMV-associated TCRbeta sequences and the total productive distinct TCRbeta count. A beta-binomial model was reimplemented in Python, and scikit-learn random forests with default parameters were trained on US cohort data. Classifier performance on the Belgian cohort was reported as the median AUC with percentile confidence intervals calculated over 10,000 bootstrap iterations. Entries here come from immuneACCESS through TCRdb and include only in-frame sequences with V and J called. Some clones fail to appear in such tables; in the studies checked, an unresolved V gene covers under half of the shortfall, and the cause of the remainder is unknown. That table furnishes V, J and clone size, whereas the DNA furnished D and trimming. Across this sample there are some 87,000 clones, with about four fifths seen only once. The ten largest account for 3.6% of the sample.

After removal of 7 bases from V and 3 bases from J, the junction retains 3 bases not matched to a gene. CDR1 MGHDK and CDR2 SYGVNS were looked up in the germline V gene. The CDR3 holds 12 amino acids from the cysteine to the phenylalanine. The kept DNA is CDR3 alone, 36 bases in frame from the first base. The chain is assembled from TRBV25-1 and TRBJ2-7; a stretch of 7 junction bases matches TRBD1. The sample taken for sequencing was memory CD4+ T cells from blood. This TCR derives from an adult in good health and CMV-seropositive. The CDR3 reads CASTDRVYEQYF. The DNA sequence is TGTGCCAGCACAGACAGGGTCTACGAGCAGTACTTC.